This TCR beta chain was profiled in a study of T-cell reconstitution after alpha-beta-depleted transplantation in children. The study's findings and limits: Counts and diversity of T cells one year after transplant came mostly from newly produced T cells. Some patients' high day-60 TCRbeta diversity was traced to surviving recipient T cells and thymic progenitors.

The table lists this clonotype with a few counts. Antigen unknown. The TCRbeta library incorporated unique molecular identifiers. TCRdb passed the PCR reads through MiXCR, listing each CDR3 protein once. The table lists about 420,000 distinct CDR3 sequences, about 16% of them singletons. Here the sequenced sample was PBMCs, mostly from graft donor cells, taken 360 days after TCRalphabeta/CD19-depleted stem cell transplant. The sequence was obtained from a boy under two years old who had a stem cell transplant for Wiskott-Aldrich syndrome, so the T cells may come from the graft donor.

CDR3 residues: CASSLRGSSASTDTQYF. DNA of the CDR3: TGTGCCAGCAGCTTACGGGGCTCTAGCGCTAGCACAGATACGCAGTATTTT. V and J are TRBV7-2 and TRBJ2-3, with D possibly being TRBD2 (6 bases). Germline CDR1 SGHTA, CDR2 FQGNSA. With 2 bases removed from V and 0 bases from J, the gap between germline ends came to 15 bases. The CDR3 covers 17 residues.